This TCR beta chain was observed in a study of T cell repertoires in cytomegalovirus infection. For the study at large: Use of recently identified HLA-C-restricted and well-studied HLA-B-restricted CMV epitopes was part of the study. The public TCR beta signatures pointed to both CMV infection and matching HLA type.

A word on this clonotype: Its antigen is not identified.

Study-wide points: HLA-C-restricted CMV-specific TCR beta clonotypes were dominant in the ex vivo response. The study identified carriers of CMV plus the relevant HLA from cumulative public TCR beta family frequency.

The CDR3 has 13 residues. The V gene's germline CDR1 is KGHSH and CDR2 LQKENI. Trimming pared 3 bases from V and 2 bases from J, leaving 7 bases between. TCRdb reprocessed the reads with MiXCR, giving one entry per CDR3 protein. The data show about 350,000 distinct CDR3 sequences, about a third seen once. The rearrangement uses TRBV18 and TRBJ2-5; D not resolved. The TCR comes from a human donor in good health (CMV status not recorded). Some clones in this sample may be carry-over from other donors' samples. Sample: cultured PBMCs, taken from culture after CMV antigen stimulation. The CDR3 region has the DNA TGTGCCAGCTCACCTCCACCTCAAGAGACCCAGTACTTC. It encodes CASSPPPQETQYF.